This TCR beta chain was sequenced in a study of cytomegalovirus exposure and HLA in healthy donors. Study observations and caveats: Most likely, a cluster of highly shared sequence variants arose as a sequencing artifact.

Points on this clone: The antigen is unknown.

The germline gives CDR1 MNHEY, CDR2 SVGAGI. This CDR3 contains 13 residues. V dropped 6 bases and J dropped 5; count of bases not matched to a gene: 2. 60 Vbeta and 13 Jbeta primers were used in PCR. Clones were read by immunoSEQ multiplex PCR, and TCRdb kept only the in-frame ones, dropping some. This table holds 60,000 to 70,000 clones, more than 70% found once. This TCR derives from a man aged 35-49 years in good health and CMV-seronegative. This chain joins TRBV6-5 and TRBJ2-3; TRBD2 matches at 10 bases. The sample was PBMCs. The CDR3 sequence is CASRAGGLDTQYF. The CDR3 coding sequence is TGTGCCAGCAGAGCGGGGGGGTTAGATACGCAGTATTTT.